The 6 T cell receptor beta chains presented below share a single source sample, sequenced in a study of tumor and adjacent non-tumor tissue in lung cancer. TCRbeta libraries were built with three rounds of nested PCR, modified from ARM-PCR. TCRdb re-called the multiplex PCR reads through MiXCR, storing one row per CDR3 protein. The table includes approximately 120,000 distinct CDR3 sequences, approximately 82% detected once. This sample's RNA came from whole unsorted tissue. The material sequenced was lung tumor tissue. These receptors came from a woman aged 60-75 years with non-small cell lung cancer.

The rearrangement links TRBV19 to TRBJ1-2, with D possibly being TRBD1 (5 bases). CDR3 length equals 16 residues. CDR1 and CDR2 from the germline V gene are LNHDA and SQIVND (reference sequence). The V and J ends lost 5 bases and 1 base respectively, with 17 bases between them. The CDR3 DNA sequence: TGTGCCAGTAGTCCGCAGGTTCAGGGCAGTAACTATGGCTACACCTTC. As protein: CASSPQVQGSNYGYTF. The complete variable domain, with remaining parts taken from reference TRBV19 and TRBJ1-2, reads DGGITQSPKYLFRKEGQNVTLSCEQNLNHDAMYWYRQDPGQGLRLIYYSQIVNDFQKGDIAEGYSVSREKKESFPLTVTSAQKNPTAFYLCASSPQVQGSNYGYTFGSGTRLTVV.

Details on this clonotype: The conserved phenylalanine or tryptophan normally closing the CDR3 is absent here, so this likely arose from a read error. V usage is TRBV7-8 and J usage is TRBJ2-1; D unclear. This CDR3 comprises 15 residues. Deletions cut 5 bases from V and 1 base from J, with 12 bases between. CDR1 and CDR2 from the germline V gene are SGHVS and FQNEAQ. The CDR3 loop is CASSEVQSSYNEQFL. Written as DNA, the CDR3 is TGTGCCAGCAGCGAAGTCCAGAGTTCCTACAATGAGCAGTTCTTA.

The chain has TRBV4-3 and TRBJ2-3; 8 bases agree with TRBD2. The CDR3 covers 15 residues. CDR1 LGHNA and CDR2 YSLEER come from the germline V gene. CDR3 sequence reads: CANSQAPGGADTQYF. In DNA, the CDR3 is TGCGCGAACAGCCAAGCGCCGGGGGGGGCAGATACGCAGTATTTT.

This clonotype was picked up one time. The junction departs from the called germline gene at one end, perhaps through a read error. This sequence joins TRBV11-2 and TRBJ2-7; 7 bases align to TRBD1. CDR3 length: 14 amino acids. CDR1 SGHAT and CDR2 FQNNGV come from the germline V gene. CDR3 protein: CASGLSTGTAKLYF. The CDR3 DNA follows: TGTGCCAGCGGCTTATCCACCGGGACAGCCAAGCTGTACTTC.

V gene TRBV20-1 combines with J gene TRBJ2-3; the D call may be TRBD1 or TRBD2 (5 bases each). Per the germline V gene, CDR1 is DFQATT and CDR2 is SNEGSKA (reference sequence). The CDR3 consists of 13 residues. The CDR3 nucleotides are TGCAGATCTAGGGACGCAGTTCTAGATACGCAGTATTTT. It yields the protein CRSRDAVLDTQYF.

Of note for this clonotype: One end of the junction varies from germline; a read error may be responsible. The J gene is TRBJ1-2, the V gene TRBV4-3, with 7 positions matching TRBD1. This CDR3 has 15 residues. CDR1 is LGHNA and CDR2 is YSLEER in the germline V gene. The CDR3 spells CASSHPDRANYDYTF. CDR3 nucleotide sequence: TGCGCCAGCAGCCATCCTGACAGGGCTAACTATGACTACACCTTC.